This TCR beta chain was sequenced during a study of T cells in Graves' hyperthyroidism and ophthalmopathy. This clonotype was seen many times. Authors of the study amplified TCR beta CDR3 regions from RNA transcripts. With the HTBI primer set, the TCR CDR3 went through a first round of RT-PCR. TCRdb reprocessed the multiplex PCR reads with MiXCR, giving one entry per CDR3 protein. The repertoire holds 600,000 to 900,000 distinct CDR3 sequences, with about a sixth as singletons. With a duration under 2 months, the hyperthyroidism was newly diagnosed in patients aged 18 to 65. The CDR3 is 11 amino acids. In germline, CDR1 is SNHLY, CDR2 FYNNEI. V lost 1 base, J lost 6 bases, and 4 bases lay in between.

This clonotype was obtained from a man younger than 35 with Graves' hyperthyroidism. The chain has TRBV2 and TRBJ2-7; no clear D gene. Input material: blood. CDR3 coding DNA: TGTGCCAGCAGTGAAGGCCGCGAGCAGTACTTC. It specifies CASSEGREQYF.